This T cell receptor beta chain originates from a study of a mutant IDH1 vaccine in newly diagnosed glioma (dated by TCRdb to about 2021). Looking at the study overall: Eight vaccinations were administered to patients in weeks 1, 3, 5, 7, 11, 15, 19 and 23, corresponding to visits V03 through V10. Vaccination began 4-6 weeks after radiotherapy alone, or alongside temozolomide cycles in the chemotherapy-containing groups. Of the approximately 35 treated patients, approximately 62% were male and approximately 40% were female, and a mean age of about 37 years was recorded. Prior to enrollment, standard therapy consisting of radiotherapy alone, temozolomide alone, or radiochemotherapy with temozolomide had been administered to patients, with the combination being received by most patients. Six visits were used for peripheral blood collection: V03 (baseline), V05, V07, V10, V12 and V13. Longitudinal TCRB deep sequencing was done for 25 treated patients, wherever samples were available for exploratory analyses.

Receptor libraries were prepared by the immunoSEQ multiplex PCR assay. Following the manufacturer's protocol, the hsTCRB Kit was used to amplify rearranged TCR beta chain sequences. TCRB libraries were sequenced on an Illumina MiSeq. The study's own analysis went as follows. Demultiplexing, trimming and gene mapping were performed with the kit vendor's proprietary platform. Imported from immuneACCESS, the table was reduced by TCRdb to in-frame sequences with V and J called. These copies leave out some clones; in studies compared against another copy, an unresolved V gene accounts for under half, and the cause of the remainder is not known. The DNA was the basis for D and trimming; V, J and clone size are from that table. Present in this sample are tens of thousands of clones, 75% to 90% of which were seen just once. The ten largest clones capture around 1.7% of the sample. After removal of 2 bases from V and 1 base from J, the junction retains 4 bases not matched to a gene. The germline V gene (reference sequence) supplies CDR1 LNHDA and CDR2 SQIVND. Including the terminal cysteine and phenylalanine, the CDR3 comprises 16 residues. Just the 48-base CDR3 DNA is kept, in frame starting at base 1.

On this clone: It lacks a known antigen. Base qualities are not at hand, and no much larger clone is one base apart.

The sample's time point label, decoded: week 5, during vaccination. Each vaccine dose was 300 ug of a 20-mer mutant IDH1 peptide in Montanide, given subcutaneously with topical imiquimod. All donors had newly diagnosed IDH1-mutant astrocytomas of WHO grade 3 or 4 that showed loss of nuclear ATRX. The samples were drawn from NOA16, a multicentre, single-arm, open-label phase I trial in Germany that tested a mutant IDH1 peptide vaccine in humans for the first time. The DNeasy Blood and Tissue Kit was used to extract genomic DNA from EDTA blood for TCRB sequencing. The paper's findings and limits, for the study overall: Availability determined which PBMC samples were chosen for TCRB deep sequencing. No apparent relationship was observed between pseudoprogression and alterations in the top peripheral T cell clonotypes detected by TCRB sequencing. According to the authors, sample limitations meant that analyses of patient blood samples could not be reproduced. Across multiple MHC alleles, vaccine-induced immune responses were seen in nearly 95% of patients.

The source is a man aged 40-49 years with glioma. Sequencing was performed on PBMCs, taken from a glioma patient whose treatment included an IDH1 peptide vaccine. In this chain, TRBV19 is recombined with TRBJ2-5; TRBD2 matches 10 bases in the middle. The nucleotides are TGTGCCAGTAGTATATTCTTAGCGGGAGGCCAAGAGACCCAGTACTTC. Its translation is CASSIFLAGGQETQYF.